The clone carrying this T cell receptor (beta chain) was seen repeatedly, ten times or more. The record originates from a study of patients and donors after allogeneic stem cell transplantation. Germline loops: CDR1 SGHKS, CDR2 YYEKEE (reference sequence). CDR3 length: 13 amino acids. V lost 4 bases and J lost 6, with 8 bases in between. MiXCR was run by TCRdb on the RT-PCR reads, yielding one entry per CDR3 protein. The sample lists 25,000 to 35,000 distinct CDR3 sequences, over 6.5% occurring once. The sequenced sample consisted of blood, either unsorted or a sorted T cell fraction (not recorded which). The gene calls are TRBV5-5 and TRBJ1-6; D might be TRBD1 (5 bases). The TCR originated in a human donor who was either an allogeneic HSCT recipient or a stem cell or donor lymphocyte infusion donor (not recorded which). It is not recorded whose cells these are; they may come from a transplant donor. The chain's CDR3 is CASSPTVNSPLHF. In DNA form, the CDR3 reads TGTGCCAGCAGCCCGACAGTTAATTCACCCCTCCACTTT. Combining the CDR3 with reference TRBV5-5 and TRBJ1-6 gives the whole variable domain DAGVTQSPTHLIKTRGQQVTLRCSPISGHKSVSWYQQVLGQGPQFIFQYYEKEERGRGNFPDRFSARQFPNYSSELNVNALLLGDSALYLCASSPTVNSPLHFGNGTRLTVT.